These 8 T cell receptor beta chains came from one sample sequenced in a study of PD-1 blockade in classical Hodgkin lymphoma (dated by TCRdb to the early 2020s). Libraries came from the immunoSEQ multiplex PCR assay. Sourced from immuneACCESS, this table was stored by TCRdb with only in-frame sequences that have V and J called. A share of the clones is absent; for the studies checked, an unresolved V gene accounts for under half, and the remainder has no known explanation. Counted in this sample were about 22,000 clones; about three quarters of them appeared once. The ten biggest clones cover about 17% of the sample. The intended sense of this specimen's time point label: cycle 2 day 1 (C2D1) of nivolumab. Relapse after autologous stem cell transplantation had occurred in all trial patients, and cohorts A, B and C were distinguished by prior brentuximab vedotin exposure. The sample consisted of peripheral blood mononuclear cells (PBMCs), taken before the second cycle of nivolumab. The source of these receptors is a human donor with classical Hodgkin lymphoma.

V is TRBV29-1 and J is TRBJ2-1; 10 bases align to TRBD2. The germline gives CDR1 SQVTM, CDR2 ANQGSEA. CDR3 length: 20 residues. The trim removed 2 bases at V and 5 bases at J, leaving 21 bases unmatched. The CDR3 reads CSVEPFPVAGGLSKDNEQFF. The CDR3 DNA follows: TGCAGCGTTGAACCTTTTCCCGTAGCGGGAGGTCTGTCTAAGGACAATGAGCAGTTCTTC.

V and J are TRBV10-3 and TRBJ1-4, with D tentatively TRBD1 (5 bases). Trimming shortened V by 6 bases and J by 0 bases, and 8 bases separated the two germline ends. Per the germline V gene, CDR1 is ENHRY and CDR2 is SYGVKD. The CDR3 spans 14 residues. The CDR3 nucleotides are TGTGCCATCAGGAGAGGGGCAACTAATGAAAAACTGTTTTTT. This translates into CAIRRGATNEKLFF.

The genes are TRBV9 and TRBJ2-2; perhaps TRBD2 as D (5 bases). The germline gives CDR1 SGDLS, CDR2 YYNGEE. This CDR3 is built from 15 residues. V shed 4 bases and J shed 4 bases, with 14 bases lying between them. The CDR3 spells CASSPGRFSTGELFF. Here the CDR3 DNA reads TGTGCCAGCAGCCCGGGAAGGTTTAGCACCGGGGAGCTGTTTTTT.

This clone was found a few times. The chain has TRBV6-6 and TRBJ1-2; no clear D. This CDR3 has 11 amino acids. With 3 bases removed from V and 9 bases from J, the gap between germline ends came to 8 bases. Germline CDR1 MNHNY, CDR2 SVGAGI (reference sequence). Here the CDR3 reads CASSYQESYTF. CDR3 coding DNA: TGTGCCAGCAGTTATCAGGAAAGCTACACCTTC.

The chain employs TRBV29-1 and TRBJ2-7; TRBD1 matches at 11 bases. Trimming took 6 bases from V and 2 from J; bases not matched to a gene: 3. CDR3 length: 13 amino acids. Germline V lookup: CDR1 SQVTM, CDR2 ANQGSEA. The CDR3 DNA is TGCAGCGTGGGACAGGGGGGAACCTACGAGCAGTACTTC. It translates to CSVGQGGTYEQYF.

The chain carries TRBV11-2 and TRBJ2-3, with TRBD1 identical over 8 bases. The J segment lost 4 bases and the V segment lost 4 bases, leaving 4 bases of the junction unmatched. The CDR3 is 14 residues long. The germline gives CDR1 SGHAT, CDR2 FQNNGV. The CDR3 sequence is CASSSSGGSDTQYF. The CDR3 region has the DNA TGTGCCAGCAGCTCTTCAGGGGGCTCAGATACGCAGTATTTT.

The CDR3 is CASTEPGSYEQYF. The CDR3 nucleotides read TGTGCCAGCACCGAACCGGGGTCCTACGAGCAGTACTTC. V is TRBV6-6 and J is TRBJ2-7, with D perhaps TRBD2 (5 bases). The CDR3 is 13 residues long. Germline V gene data show CDR1 as MNHNY and CDR2 as SVGAGI (reference sequence). V lost 7 bases and J lost 1, with 11 bases in between.

V gene TRBV7-9 combines with J gene TRBJ2-3; a possible D gene is TRBD2 (5 bases). V gave up 5 bases and J gave up 4 bases, with 13 bases separating them. This CDR3 region has 14 residues. Germline V gives CDR1 SEHNR, CDR2 FQNEAQ (reference sequence). The CDR3 is CASSLSRAADTQYF. The CDR3, as DNA: TGTGCCAGCAGCCTATCACGAGCGGCAGATACGCAGTATTTT.